This TCR beta chain was obtained from a study of shared clonotypes between healthy human individuals. CDR1 SGHRS and CDR2 YFSETQ come from the germline V gene. This CDR3 region has 14 residues. About this clone: The antigen is undetermined. Only one base separates this from a far larger clonotype, so it likely reflects a read error.

Study-level results: Investigators expected sequencing depth to affect clonotype sharing among donors.

An even split of each subset's genomic DNA across several immunoSEQ plates was performed. Ten immunoSEQ deep assay plates were used by the authors to sequence unsorted PBMC DNA. The table came from immunoSEQ multiplex PCR; TCRdb's copy has only in-frame clones and leaves some out. Of about 500,000 clones listed, roughly 80% were seen once; the top ten hold around 12%. This sequence originates from a woman aged 40 to 49 in good health. Some clones in this sample may be carry-over from other donors' samples. Specimen: PBMCs. This chain links TRBV5-1 with TRBJ2-7; 10 bases align to TRBD2. CDR3 sequence: CASSFRAGGYERYF. The DNA for the CDR3 is TGCGCCAGCAGCTTTCGAGCGGGAGGGTACGAGCGGTACTTC.